Here is one T cell receptor beta chain with its context. Taking its sample share into account, this clone is medium-sized (0.01 to 0.1%). What antigen it recognizes has not been identified. Base qualities are not provided; no much larger clone lies one nucleotide away. The entry originates in a study of radiation and T cells in renal cell carcinoma (dated by TCRdb to the early 2020s). The study in broad terms: TCR beta sequencing covered 50 or so samples in total, comprising around 25 tumors and approximately 27 peripheral blood samples. In the 53 samples combined, some 4,000,000 unique CDR3 nucleotide sequences were found, encoding roughly 2,500,000 unique CDR3 amino acid sequences.

Summary of the overall study and its limitations: Compared with control tumors, irradiated tumors had a greater number of dominant CDR3 motifs, and these motifs made up a bigger portion of the repertoire. Irradiated tumors showed higher TCR clonality than controls, with the top 100 clonotypes averaging around 54% of the repertoire versus about 45% in nephrectomy-only tumors. Only small tumor regions of 0.8 to 1 g were available, so intratumoral heterogeneity was not captured. No pretreatment tumor biopsies were available, so the baseline intratumoral presence of clonotypes could not be determined. The single-armed trial design could not address effects of radiation dose or scheduling on the TCR repertoire. Top tumor clonotypes rose in blood from baseline to 2 weeks post-radiation, then contracted by 4 weeks, suggesting transient expansion of tumor-resident clones.

What this sample's time point label stands for: tumor resected at nephrectomy. The treatment or condition label, as the study defines it: 15 Gy SBRT to primary tumor, nephrectomy 4 weeks later. The samples were obtained from a clinical trial, where primary renal cell carcinomas were treated with 15 Gy stereotactic body radiation therapy and then removed by nephrectomy 4 weeks afterward. Renal cell carcinoma with clear cell pathology was present in all patients. The tumors were dissociated mechanically, digested with collagenase/hyaluronidase at 37 degrees C, processed in gentleMACS C tubes, and kept in liquid nitrogen. Genomic DNA for TCR sequencing was prepared using the QIAamp DNA Blood Mini Kit (Qiagen). Only samples passing all quality control checks were included in the analyses. TCR beta libraries were generated from genomic DNA with the immunoSEQ kit, following the manufacturer's recommendations. Library preparation used a first multiplex PCR with proprietary primers, then a second PCR adding unique barcodes, with bead cleanups after each round. A positive control reaction and a negative control reaction, both provided in the kit, were run with every batch of samples. The final libraries were assessed on an Agilent 4200 TapeStation D1000 ScreenTape, pooled by volume, and quantified by qPCR. Sequencing was performed on an Illumina NextSeq500 using a MidOutput 150-cycle cartridge, with 156 Read1 cycles, 15 Index1 cycles, and the kit custom primers. The pooled library was loaded at 0.8 to 1 pM, and roughly 18% PhiX control was spiked in. In the source study's methods: Vendor-processed data were analyzed in R, with a clonotype defined as all T cells sharing the same CDR3 nucleotide sequence. In the clone abundance analyses, frequencies were normalized to the 10,000 most abundant clones in each sample. Public T cell clones, which averaged fewer than five per sample, were excluded before analysis. ImmunoMap was used for dominant motif analysis with the PAM10 matrix, a gap penalty of 30, and a homology threshold of 0.3, and any motif reaching a cumulative frequency of at least 0.01 was considered dominant. An abundance difference of at least 32-fold between compartments was the criterion for calling clonotypes tumor-enriched or baseline blood-enriched. Similarity between tumor and blood repertoires was quantified using the Baroni-Urbani and Buser coefficient, and groups were compared with two-tailed Wilcoxon tests in R. In its TCRdb copy, this immuneACCESS table keeps in-frame sequences only and misses some clones. Where compared with another copy, unresolved V genes explain less than half of these, and the others have no known cause. V, J and clone size derive from that table, while D and trimming were established from the DNA sequence. Here the sample has around 13,000 clones; more than 30% occur a single time. The ten largest clones add up to 15% of the sample.

This sample comprised tumor tissue, obtained from a patient whose treatment included radiotherapy and nephrectomy. This TCR derives from a man in his fifties or sixties with renal cell carcinoma.

The nucleotides are TGTGCTAGTGGTCAAGGAGCGGGACAGGAGACCCAGTACTTC. Translated, it reads CASGQGAGQETQYF. The sequence is built from TRBV12-5 and TRBJ2-5, with the D call perhaps TRBD1 or TRBD2, as 7 bases match in each case. CDR1 is given as LGHNT and CDR2 as FRNRAP, both from the germline V gene. The CDR3, from cysteine to phenylalanine, totals 14 residues. Only the CDR3 DNA stays, 42 bases, in frame from base 1. V is reduced by 5 bases and J by 5 bases, leaving a spacing of 15 bases between them.